Reported below is one TCR beta chain. Only a few counts were recorded for this clone. What this receptor recognizes is not known. No quality values exist for individual bases; no much larger clone is one base distant. This sample is part of a study of cytomegalovirus exposure and HLA in healthy donors (dated by TCRdb to 2015 to 2018). For context, the study as a whole: In an earlier analysis of around 540 of the donors, 250 to 350 Gb of sequence data and 90 million to 120 million unique TCR beta sequences from 150 million to 200 million T cells were reported. An early release that covered some 630 HLA-typed donors contained around 300 gigabases of sequencing data and 85 million to 100 million unique TCR sequences. Of the roughly 410 genotyped donors, 75% to 85% were placed in the genetic ancestry cluster associated with self-reported Caucasian donors. The study was designed to test whether signatures of past pathogen exposure could be identified by cataloging public T cell receptors. The study profiled the T cell repertoires of approximately 700 subjects by immunosequencing and related them to cytomegalovirus serostatus. Along with the roughly 700-subject first cohort, a separate validation cohort of approximately 110 different subjects was used. To predict cytomegalovirus infection status, the study brought together high-throughput TCR immunosequencing, statistical association of individual TCRs with disease status, and machine learning. In a later analysis, previously published TCR beta repertoires from several hundred donors were re-analyzed and high-resolution HLA genotyping was added so that TCR occurrence patterns could be studied. Rather than using new phenotypic data, the later analysis identified candidate immune exposures from TCR beta sequences and from how often those sequences occurred across donors. An earlier analysis of some 500 of the donors applied high-throughput TCR beta sequencing to assess whether each TCR beta V gene segment acted as functional or pseudogenic. Donor age, sex, ethnicity and CMV serostatus were compiled alongside the repertoire data. In a later genetic analysis, genome-wide SNP genotypes for about 55% of the roughly 700 donors were used, and that subset was treated as a discovery cohort. Every repertoire in the discovery cohort had been generated on one and the same sequencing platform. HLA typing included class I and class II loci at four-digit resolution. The number of donors typed differed by locus, with about 629-640 for A, B, C, DRB1 and DQB1, around 520 for DQA1, over 600 for DPA1, and about 450 for DPB1. Roughly 5 DR-DQ haplotypes were handled as single units for association and clustering, since linkage in the cohort was strong. Among about 400 genotyped donors of the cohort, an average of approximately 220,000 unique TCR beta nucleotide sequences was sequenced per donor, of which about 19% were non-productive.

Library preparation was by the immunoSEQ multiplex PCR assay. The multiplex PCR relied on a mix of 60 forward primers for TCR Vbeta segments and 13 reverse primers for TCR Jbeta segments. Amplification of the CDR3 region of rearranged TCR beta genes was performed with a multiplex PCR assay on genomic DNA. Amplified TCR beta libraries were sequenced as 87-base-pair reads on the Illumina HiSeq System. The authors' analysis ran thus. A later analysis counted 65 million to 90 million unique TCR beta chains across the approximately 700 repertoires, and some 11 million of these chains were shared by at least two donors. Raw reads were error-corrected and collapsed into unique sequences by a nearest-neighbor algorithm in which closely related sequences were merged to remove PCR and sequencing errors. CDR3 sequences were aligned to IMGT reference sequences to assign V, D and J gene segments. For a sequence to be retained, a match of at least six nucleotides to both a V gene segment and a J gene segment was required. Rearrangements were called productive when the CDR3 lacked stop codons and stayed in frame with V and J; all others were non-productive. Following IMGT convention, CDR3 was defined as the stretch from the second conserved V-encoded cysteine up to the conserved J-encoded phenylalanine. The earlier analysis of 500 to 600 of the donors excluded sequences that lacked an unambiguous match to a single V gene segment. An earlier analysis of a few hundred of the donors classified V segments as functional when productive rearrangements were above 56.7% and as segregating when the standard deviation between donors was above 5%. A statistical classification framework was built to diagnose cytomegalovirus status from the catalog of TCR beta chain sequences. V and J gene assignment, in a later analysis, came from comparing TCR nucleotide sequences with IMGT/GENE-DB human TR gene sequences. A later analysis assigned CDR3 sequences and most-parsimonious VDJ recombination scenarios with the TCRdist pipeline. In a later analysis, every TCR beta chain was defined by the combination of its CDR3 amino acid sequence and its V-gene family, and reads without a unique V-gene family were dropped. A later analysis removed over 500 highly shared, low-generation-probability nucleotide sequences to deal with suspected cross-contamination and a sequencing artifact. A later analysis calculated a clonal expansion index for each public chain from normalized within-repertoire ranks of inferred template counts. Generation probabilities in a later analysis came from a VDJ recombination model fitted to out-of-frame rearrangements, and those results were checked against IGoR. Hypergeometric tests were used in a later analysis to score TCR-TCR, TCR-HLA and TCR-CMV co-occurrence, with a repertoire-size bias correction applied to the TCR pairs. In a later analysis, false discovery rates were estimated by permuting HLA or CMV assignments 20 times. In a later analysis, co-occurring TCRs were grouped with DBSCAN, and TCRdist sequence similarity was added when clustering was performed within HLA-allele-positive subsets. Repertoires with fewer than 30,000 or more than 120,000 public chains, plus five repertoires with anomalous nucleotide sharing, were excluded from co-occurrence clustering. The source is immuneACCESS, and TCRdb retained only in-frame sequences with V and J called. Part of the clones is not carried over; for the studies checked, unresolved V genes explain less than half of this, and the remainder is unexplained. Clone size and the V and J calls come from that table; the DNA yielded D and trimming. Here the sample has about 130,000 clones; around 82% occur a single time. Of the sample, approximately 3.5% falls within the top ten clones.

The cohort comprised several hundred healthy bone marrow donors. All cohort members were sampled while nominally healthy, although unrecorded immune exposures were likely present. The donor tested CMV seropositive and was one of the 289 seropositive cohort members. A peripheral blood sample was provided by each donor, and peripheral blood mononuclear cells were used for TCR beta sequencing. The Qiagen DNeasy Blood Extraction Kit was used to extract genomic DNA from the blood cell samples. Points the paper makes about the study in general: A later analysis found that TCR association rates varied across HLA loci, with DRB1 alleles showing the most associated TCRs and HLA-C alleles the fewest. Because counts were too low, 15 or so rarely observed V segments, including chromosome 9 orphons, were excluded from the earlier analysis of 587 of the donors. Correlated functional status among segregating V segments might reflect linkage disequilibrium, but an unknown experimental factor could not be ruled out. Immune exposure information for the cohort was limited to CMV serostatus. The authors suggested that the approach could potentially be extended to other disease states and immunological phenotypes. This cohort had only TCR beta chains sequenced, and the lack of alpha or paired-chain data limited which features could be detected. Most CMV-associated TCR beta chains appeared to be HLA-restricted in a later analysis, and the HLA associations seemed to be driven largely by CMV exposure. Assigning TCR associations to individual alleles was difficult when HLA alleles, especially DR and DQ, strongly co-occurred. In the study, roughly 160 TCR beta chains were listed as associated with cytomegalovirus. In vitro tests confirmed that a few of the cytomegalovirus-associated TCR beta chains recognize cytomegalovirus antigens. A further reported finding was that TCR beta sequences accurately predicted the HLA-A and HLA-B alleles for most subjects in the first cohort. An association between a missense DCLRE1C variant and V-gene and J-gene trimming of TCR beta chains was found in a later genetic analysis and replicated in an independent cohort. A later analysis reported that several top co-occurrence clusters appeared linked to parvovirus B19, influenza, CMV and Epstein-Barr virus. Compared with the 666-donor mean, donors in an Asian-associated ancestry cluster had fewer N-insertions in productive TCRs, according to a later genetic analysis. Because the 87-base-pair reads could not distinguish some IMGT-functional V segments, including TRBV6-2 and TRBV6-3, those segments were excluded. Because HLA typing was missing for some donors at each locus, association tests included only the typed subset. Presence/absence analyses assumed roughly uniform sequencing depth across donors, an assumption that may not hold. Specific HLA alleles were associated with about 17,000 TCR beta sequences at a false discovery rate of 0.05 in a later analysis. Most TCR sequences were observed very rarely across donors, whereas some public TCRs were present in many individuals. A group of highly shared sequence variants was considered likely to be a technical artifact of the sequencing pipeline. In an earlier analysis of 450 to 750 of the donors, most TCR beta V segments appeared in productive rearrangements about 87% or about 30% of the time, broadly matching IMGT annotations. In a later analysis, HLA-associated TCR beta chains showed more clonal expansion and lower generation probabilities than non-associated chains that were equally common. The classifier was reported to diagnose cytomegalovirus status with high specificity and sensitivity in both the original and validation cohorts.

The V and J ends are trimmed by 4 bases and 3 bases, leaving 7 bases between them. The CDR1 and CDR2 encoded by the germline V gene are SGHRS and YFSETQ. Including cysteine and phenylalanine, the CDR3 has 12 amino acids. Left in the record is the CDR3 DNA by itself, 36 bases read in frame from the first base. The sequencing sample was made of PBMCs. The chain is made from TRBV5-1 and TRBJ1-1; the D gene is perhaps TRBD1, from 5 matching bases. The sequence came from a woman aged 40 to 50 in good health and CMV-seropositive. The CDR3 corresponds to CASSLGDTEAFF. The sequenced DNA is TGCGCCAGCAGCCTAGGGGACACTGAAGCTTTCTTT.